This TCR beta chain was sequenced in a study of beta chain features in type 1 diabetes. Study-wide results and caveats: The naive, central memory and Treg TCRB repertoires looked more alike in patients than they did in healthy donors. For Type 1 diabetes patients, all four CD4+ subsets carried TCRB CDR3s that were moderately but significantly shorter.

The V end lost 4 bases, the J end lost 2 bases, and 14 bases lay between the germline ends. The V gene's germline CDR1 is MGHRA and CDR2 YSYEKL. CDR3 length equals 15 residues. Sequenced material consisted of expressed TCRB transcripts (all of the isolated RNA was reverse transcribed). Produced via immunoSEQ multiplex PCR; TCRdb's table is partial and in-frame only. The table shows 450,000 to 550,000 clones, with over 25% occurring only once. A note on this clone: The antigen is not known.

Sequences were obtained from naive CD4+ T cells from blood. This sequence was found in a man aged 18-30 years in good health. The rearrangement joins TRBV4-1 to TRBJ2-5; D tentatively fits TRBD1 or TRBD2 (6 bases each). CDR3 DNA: TGCGCCAGCAGCCCGCGGGACACGCGACAAGAGACCCAGTACTTC. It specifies CASSPRDTRQETQYF.